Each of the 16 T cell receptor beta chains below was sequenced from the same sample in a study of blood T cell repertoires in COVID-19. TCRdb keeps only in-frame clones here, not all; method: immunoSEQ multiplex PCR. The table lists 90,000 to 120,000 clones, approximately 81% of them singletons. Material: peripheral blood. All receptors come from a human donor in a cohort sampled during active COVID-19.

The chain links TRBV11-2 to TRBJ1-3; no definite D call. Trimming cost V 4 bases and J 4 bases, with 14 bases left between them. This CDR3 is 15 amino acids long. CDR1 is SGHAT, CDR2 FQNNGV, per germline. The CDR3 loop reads CASSSIMGVGNTIYF. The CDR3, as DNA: TGTGCCAGCAGCTCCATTATGGGAGTGGGAAACACCATATATTTT. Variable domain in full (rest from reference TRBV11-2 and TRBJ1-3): EAGVAQSPRYKIIEKRQSVAFWCNPISGHATLYWYQQILGQGPKLLIQFQNNGVVDDSQLPKDRFSAERLKGVDSTLKIQPAKLEDSAVYLCASSSIMGVGNTIYFGEGSWLTVV.

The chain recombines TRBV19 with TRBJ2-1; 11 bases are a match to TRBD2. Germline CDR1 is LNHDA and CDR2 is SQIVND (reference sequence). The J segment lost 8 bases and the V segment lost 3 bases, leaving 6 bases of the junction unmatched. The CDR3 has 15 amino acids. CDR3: CASSMPSGRLDEQFF. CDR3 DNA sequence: TGTGCCAGTAGTATGCCTAGCGGGAGGTTGGATGAGCAGTTCTTC.

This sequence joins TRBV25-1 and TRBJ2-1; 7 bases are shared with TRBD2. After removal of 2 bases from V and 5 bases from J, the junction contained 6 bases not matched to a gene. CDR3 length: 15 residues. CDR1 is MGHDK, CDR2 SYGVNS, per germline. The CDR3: CASSELGGSDNEQFF. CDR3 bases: TGTGCCAGCAGTGAACTTGGCGGGAGCGACAATGAGCAGTTCTTC.

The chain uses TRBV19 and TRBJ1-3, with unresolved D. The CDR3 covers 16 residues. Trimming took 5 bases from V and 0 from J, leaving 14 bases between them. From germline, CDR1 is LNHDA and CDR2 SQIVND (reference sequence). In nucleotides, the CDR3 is TGTGCCAGTAGTGCTCCGACAAGGCCCTCTGGAAACACCATATATTTT. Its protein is CASSAPTRPSGNTIYF.

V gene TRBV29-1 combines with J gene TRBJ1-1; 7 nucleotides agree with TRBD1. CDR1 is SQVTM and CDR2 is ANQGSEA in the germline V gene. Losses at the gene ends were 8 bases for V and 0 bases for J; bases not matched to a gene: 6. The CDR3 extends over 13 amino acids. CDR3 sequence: CSTRGQLNTEAFF. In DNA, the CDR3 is TGCAGCACACGGGGACAGCTGAACACTGAAGCTTTCTTT. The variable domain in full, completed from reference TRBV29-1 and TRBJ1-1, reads SAVISQKPSRDICQRGTSLTIQCQVDSQVTMMFWYRQQPGQSLTLIATANQGSEATYESGFVIDKFPISRPNLTFSTLTVSNMSPEDSSIYLCSTRGQLNTEAFFGQGTRLTVV.

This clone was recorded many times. CDR3 loop: CASGGMTGISQPQHF. The CDR3 nucleotides are TGTGCCAGCGGGGGAATGACAGGGATTAGTCAGCCCCAGCATTTT. The chain joins TRBV2 to TRBJ1-5, with 7 nucleotides matching TRBD1. CDR1 and CDR2 (germline): SNHLY, FYNNEI. V shed 8 bases, J shed 6 bases, and the junction held 13 bases outside the gene matches. This CDR3 spans 15 amino acids. Together with reference TRBV2 and TRBJ1-5, the CDR3 gives the full variable domain: EPEVTQTPSHQVTQMGQEVILRCVPISNHLYFYWYRQILGQKVEFLVSFYNNEISEKSEIFDDQFSVERPDGSNFTLKIRSTKLEDSAMYFCASGGMTGISQPQHFGDGTRLSIL.

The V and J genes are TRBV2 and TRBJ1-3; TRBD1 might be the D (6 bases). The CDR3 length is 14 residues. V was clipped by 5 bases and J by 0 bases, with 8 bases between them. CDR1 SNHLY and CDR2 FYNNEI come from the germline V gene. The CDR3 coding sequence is TGTGCCAGCAGTCCAGGGGACTCTGGAAACACCATATATTTT. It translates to CASSPGDSGNTIYF.

The CDR3 DNA reads as TGTGCCAGCCTCCTATGGGGGGACCCGAACACCGGGGAGCTGTTTTTT. Protein product: CASLLWGDPNTGELFF. J is TRBJ2-2 and V is TRBV6-6, with TRBD2 as a possible D gene (6 bases). The V gene's germline CDR1 is MNHNY and CDR2 SVGAGI (reference sequence). Trimming cost V 8 bases and J 0 bases, with 16 bases left between them. This CDR3 contains 16 residues.

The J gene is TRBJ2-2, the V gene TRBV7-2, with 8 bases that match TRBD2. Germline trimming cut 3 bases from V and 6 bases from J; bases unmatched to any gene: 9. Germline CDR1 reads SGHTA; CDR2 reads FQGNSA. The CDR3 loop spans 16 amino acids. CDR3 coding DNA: TGTGCCAGCAGCTTGGGACGGAGCGGGAGTCCCGGGGAGCTGTTTTTT. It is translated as CASSLGRSGSPGELFF. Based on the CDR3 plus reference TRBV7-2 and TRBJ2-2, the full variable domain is GAGVSQSPSNKVTEKGKDVELRCDPISGHTALYWYRQSLGQGLEFLIYFQGNSAPDKSGLPSDRFSAERTGGSVSTLTIQRTQQEDSAVYLCASSLGRSGSPGELFFGEGSRLTVL.

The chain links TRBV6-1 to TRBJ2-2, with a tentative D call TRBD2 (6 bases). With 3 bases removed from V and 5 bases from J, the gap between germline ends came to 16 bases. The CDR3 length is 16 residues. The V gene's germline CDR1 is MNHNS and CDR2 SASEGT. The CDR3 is CASSERLDLSTGELFF. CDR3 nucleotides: TGTGCCAGCAGTGAGAGACTAGATCTATCGACCGGGGAGCTGTTTTTT.

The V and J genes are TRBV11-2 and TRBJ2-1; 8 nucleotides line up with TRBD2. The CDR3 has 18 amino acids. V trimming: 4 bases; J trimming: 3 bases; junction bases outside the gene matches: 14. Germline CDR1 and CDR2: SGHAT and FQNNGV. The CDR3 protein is CASSSLNVPGTSYNEQFF. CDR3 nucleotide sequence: TGTGCCAGCAGCTCCCTCAATGTTCCCGGGACTAGCTACAATGAGCAGTTCTTC. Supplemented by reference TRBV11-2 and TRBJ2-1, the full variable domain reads EAGVAQSPRYKIIEKRQSVAFWCNPISGHATLYWYQQILGQGPKLLIQFQNNGVVDDSQLPKDRFSAERLKGVDSTLKIQPAKLEDSAVYLCASSSLNVPGTSYNEQFFGPGTRLTVL.

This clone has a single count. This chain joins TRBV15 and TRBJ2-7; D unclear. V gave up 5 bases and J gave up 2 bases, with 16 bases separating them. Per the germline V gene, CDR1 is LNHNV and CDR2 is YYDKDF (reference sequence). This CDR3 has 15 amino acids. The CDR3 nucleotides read TGTGCCACCAGCCAATCAGGCCCCGCGACCTACGAGCAGTACTTC. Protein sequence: CATSQSGPATYEQYF.

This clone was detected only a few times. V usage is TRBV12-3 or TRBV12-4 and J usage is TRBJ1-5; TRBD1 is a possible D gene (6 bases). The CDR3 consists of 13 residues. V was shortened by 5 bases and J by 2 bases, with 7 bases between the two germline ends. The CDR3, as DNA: TGTGCCAGCAGTACAGGGCGCAATCAGCCCCAGCATTTT. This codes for CASSTGRNQPQHF.

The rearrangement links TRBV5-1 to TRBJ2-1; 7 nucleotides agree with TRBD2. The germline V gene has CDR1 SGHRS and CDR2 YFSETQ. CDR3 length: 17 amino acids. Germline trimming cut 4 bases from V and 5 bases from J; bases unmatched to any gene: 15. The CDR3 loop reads CASSLAIAGATNNEQFF. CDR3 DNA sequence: TGCGCCAGCAGCCTCGCCATTGCGGGAGCTACCAACAATGAGCAGTTCTTC.

The CDR3 sequence: CASSLGTSGRTSNEQFF. The CDR3 DNA reads as TGTGCCAGCAGCTTGGGGACTAGCGGGAGGACGTCCAATGAGCAGTTCTTC. This sequence joins TRBV5-4 and TRBJ2-1, with TRBD2 matching over 14 bases. Germline V gives CDR1 SGHNT, CDR2 YYREEE (reference sequence). V lost 0 bases to trimming and J lost 6 bases; unmatched junction nucleotides: 5. The CDR3 is made up of 17 amino acids.

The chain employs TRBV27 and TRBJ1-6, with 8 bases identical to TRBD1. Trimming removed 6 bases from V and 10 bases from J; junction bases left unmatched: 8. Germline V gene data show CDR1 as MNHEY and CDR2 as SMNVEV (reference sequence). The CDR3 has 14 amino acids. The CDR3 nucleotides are TGTGCCAGCAGGCCGGGACAGGTGGGATCACCCCTCCACTTT. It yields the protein CASRPGQVGSPLHF.